The 27 T cell receptor beta chains reported below all come from one sample, sequenced in a study of blood T cells in healthy people across ages. The second PCR ran about 6 to 12 cycles with a sample-barcoded 5' primer and J-beta primers. MiXCR, applied by TCRdb to the 5' RACE reads, yields one record per CDR3 protein. This sample carries some 1.4 million distinct CDR3 sequences, around two fifths of them seen once, and the ten largest clones take around 8%. The specimen was blood. Receptors were obtained from a woman younger than 30 in good health.

The table lists this clonotype with a count of one. The V gene is TRBV12-3 or TRBV12-4, the J gene TRBJ2-7; D may match TRBD1 or TRBD2 (5 bases each). With 2 bases removed from V and 2 bases from J, the gap between germline ends came to 13 bases. The CDR3 extends over 15 amino acids. The CDR3 sequence: CASSLRGTTTYEQYF. CDR3 coding DNA: TGTGCCAGCAGTTTAAGAGGGACGACGACCTACGAGCAGTACTTC.

The chain couples TRBV7-8 to TRBJ2-3, with D perhaps matching TRBD2 (7 bases). The length of the CDR3 is 15 residues. Germline V lookup: CDR1 SGHVS, CDR2 FQNEAQ. V dropped 1 base and J dropped 2 bases, with 10 bases sitting between them. CDR3 residues: CASSLGRGLTDTQYF. CDR3 sequence (DNA): TGTGCCAGCAGCTTAGGGCGGGGGCTCACAGATACGCAGTATTTT.

V is TRBV27 and J is TRBJ1-1; D not resolved. CDR1 and CDR2 from the germline V gene are MNHEY and SMNVEV (reference sequence). The V gene lost 7 bases and the J gene lost 11 bases, with 14 bases spanning the gap. The CDR3 runs to 11 residues. The CDR3 loop is CASIGLPPAFF. CDR3 bases: TGTGCCAGCATCGGCCTGCCCCCCGCTTTCTTT.

V is TRBV12-3 or TRBV12-4 and J is TRBJ1-5, with unresolved D. V was cut by 8 bases and J by 3 bases, with 11 bases left in between. CDR3 length: 13 residues. The CDR3 spells CASAPSVNQPQHF. CDR3 bases: TGTGCCAGCGCCCCTAGCGTCAATCAGCCCCAGCATTTT.

The chain couples TRBV25-1 to TRBJ2-1; tentative D call: TRBD2 (6 bases). The ends were cut back, 7 bases at V and 4 bases at J, with 17 bases in the middle. This CDR3 is 15 amino acids long. The germline gives CDR1 MGHDK, CDR2 SYGVNS. The CDR3 DNA is TGTGCCAGCACTTGCGCCGGGGGACGTTACAATGAGCAGTTCTTC. Translated, it gives CASTCAGGRYNEQFF.

This clonotype was found a few times. The chain is built from TRBV29-1 and TRBJ2-4, with D possibly being TRBD2 (6 bases). V dropped 4 bases and J dropped 1 base, with 23 bases sitting between them. CDR1 is SQVTM and CDR2 is ANQGSEA in the germline V gene. The length of the CDR3 is 18 residues. The CDR3 DNA reads as TGCAGCGTTGGGGACTTGCCTCGAGGCCCTCCGGCCAAAAACATTCAGTACTTC. Amino acids: CSVGDLPRGPPAKNIQYF.

This clonotype was seen more than once but under ten times. This chain links TRBV4-2 with TRBJ1-2; D is uncertain. This CDR3 contains 13 residues. CDR1 and CDR2 from the germline V gene are LGHNA and YNFKEQ. V was clipped by 0 bases and J by 7 bases, with 9 bases between them. In DNA, the CDR3 is TGTGCCAGCAGCCAAGAGGTAGGGCCTGGCTACACCTTC. Its translation: CASSQEVGPGYTF.

This clonotype was seen repeatedly, ten times or more. This sequence joins TRBV29-1 and TRBJ2-7, with 7 bases that match TRBD1. There are 12 residues in the CDR3. With 3 bases clipped from V and 5 bases from J, the junction kept 4 bases outside the gene matches. Per germline, CDR1 SQVTM and CDR2 ANQGSEA. This CDR3 is CSVEETGDEQYF. Written as DNA, the CDR3 is TGCAGCGTTGAGGAAACAGGGGACGAGCAGTACTTC.

The V call is TRBV4-1, the J call TRBJ2-1; possible D gene TRBD2, 6 bases. The CDR3 loop spans 14 amino acids. The V end lost 1 base, the J end lost 6 bases, and 10 bases lay between the germline ends. Germline assignment: CDR1 MGHRA and CDR2 YSYEKL. The CDR3 is CASSQGGAGNEQFF. The CDR3 DNA follows: TGCGCCAGCAGCCAAGGGGGAGCGGGCAATGAGCAGTTCTTC.

This clonotype has just a few counts. The chain carries TRBV6-1 and TRBJ2-5; 7 bases are shared with TRBD1. CDR1 is MNHNS and CDR2 is SASEGT in the germline V gene. CDR3 length equals 14 residues. V gave up 4 bases and J gave up 5 bases; unmatched junction bases: 7. CDR3 loop: CASSARQGRETQYF. Written as DNA, the CDR3 is TGTGCCAGCAGTGCACGACAGGGACGGGAGACCCAGTACTTC.

CDR3 bases: TGTGCCAGCAGTTTCCGCTGGAACGGCTATGGCTACACCTTC. Protein: CASSFRWNGYGYTF. The J gene is TRBJ1-2, the V gene TRBV27; D is undetermined. V was clipped by 3 bases and J by 4 bases, with 12 bases between them. The germline CDR1 and CDR2 sequences are MNHEY and SMNVEV (reference sequence). This CDR3 is built from 14 residues.

This clonotype was seen once. This rearrangement joins TRBV7-9 to TRBJ1-2; tentatively, D is TRBD1 (5 bases). The CDR3 has 17 amino acids. Germline V gene lookup returns CDR1 SEHNR and CDR2 FQNEAQ (reference sequence). Trimming took off 6 bases at V and 1 base at J, with 21 bases between the two ends. CDR3 nucleotides: TGTGCCAGCAGGACGGTCGGGGCAGCTCCGGTTAACTATGGCTACACCTTC. Protein: CASRTVGAAPVNYGYTF. The full variable domain, its missing parts supplied by reference TRBV7-9 and TRBJ1-2, is DTGVSQNPRHKITKRGQNVTFRCDPISEHNRLYWYRQTLGQGPEFLTYFQNEAQLEKSRLLSDRFSAERPKGSFSTLEIQRTEQGDSAMYLCASRTVGAAPVNYGYTFGSGTRLTVV.

The V and J genes are TRBV6-1 and TRBJ2-3; the match to TRBD2 covers 7 bases. There are 16 residues in the CDR3. Trimming at V came to 9 bases and at J to 4 bases, leaving 16 bases not matched to a gene. The germline CDR1 and CDR2 sequences are MNHNS and SASEGT. The CDR3 bases are TGTGCCAGTCCCCCCGCGGTGGGGGGGGACCCAGATACGCAGTATTTT. It is translated as CASPPAVGGDPDTQYF.

The V call is TRBV12-3 or TRBV12-4, the J call TRBJ2-1; D possibly matches TRBD1 or TRBD2 (5 bases each). V shed 5 bases and J shed 10 bases, with 18 bases lying between them. This CDR3 is 14 amino acids long. CDR3 nucleotide sequence: TGTGCCAGCAGTCCCTCCGGGACGGGGACCGAGCAGTTCTTC. Its protein product is CASSPSGTGTEQFF.

This clonotype was counted between two and nine times. The chain carries TRBV20-1 and TRBJ2-5, with D uncertain. The V end was cut by 6 bases, the J end by 2 bases, with 13 bases between. This CDR3 has 13 amino acids. The germline V gene encodes CDR1 DFQATT and CDR2 SNEGSKA (reference sequence). DNA for the CDR3: TGCAGTGCCTGGCAGAACATACAAGAGACCCAGTACTTC. This translates into CSAWQNIQETQYF.

The chain employs TRBV21-1 and TRBJ1-2; the table names TRBD1, a call not compared with the DNA. TRBV21-1 is shown as a pseudogene. CDR3 length: 12 residues. CDR3 nucleotide sequence: TGTGCCAGCAGCAAACGGGTCAGAGGCTACACCTTC. It codes for CASSKRVRGYTF.

Of note for this clonotype: Germline is not matched at one junction end, which may reflect a read error. V gene TRBV9 combines with J gene TRBJ1-2; a weak D match, TRBD1 (5 bases). This CDR3 region has 12 residues. Germline CDR1 is SGDLS and CDR2 is YYNGEE. Written as DNA, the CDR3 is TGTGCCAGCAGCGGCAGACAGATCGGCTACATCTTC. Its translation is CASSGRQIGYIF.

In this sample, this clonotype turned up many times. This chain connects TRBV5-1 to TRBJ2-7; D is possibly TRBD2 (5 bases). The V and J ends lost 0 bases and 7 bases respectively, with 5 bases between them. The CDR3 is 11 amino acids. Germline lookup yields CDR1 SGHRS and CDR2 YFSETQ. The CDR3 region has the DNA TGCGCCAGCAGCTTGGAGCGGGAGCAGTACTTC. The encoded protein is CASSLEREQYF. Based on the CDR3 plus reference TRBV5-1 and TRBJ2-7, the full variable domain is KAGVTQTPRYLIKTRGQQVTLSCSPISGHRSVSWYQQTPGQGLQFLFEYFSETQRNKGNFPGRFSGRQFSNSRSEMNVSTLELGDSALYLCASSLEREQYFGPGTRLTVT.

This rearrangement joins TRBV3-1 to TRBJ1-2; D may be TRBD1 (5 bases). Trimming removed 7 bases at V and 4 bases at J, with 10 bases between. In germline, CDR1 is LGHDT, CDR2 YNNKEL (reference sequence). The CDR3 is 12 amino acids. This chain's CDR3 is CASILDSYGYTF. DNA of the CDR3: TGTGCCAGCATCCTAGACAGCTATGGCTACACCTTC.

The chain employs TRBV27 and TRBJ1-5; 7 bases agree with TRBD1. V gave up 6 bases and J gave up 6 bases; unmatched junction bases: 5. The CDR3 sequence is 13 residues long. Germline lookup yields CDR1 MNHEY and CDR2 SMNVEV (reference sequence). The DNA for the CDR3 is TGTGCCAGCAGAACGACAGGGTCTCAGCCCCAGCATTTT. This encodes CASRTTGSQPQHF.

The chain carries TRBV7-9 and TRBJ2-3, with 12 bases lining up with TRBD2. V was clipped by 2 bases and J by 2 bases; unmatched bases: 14. Germline CDR1 SEHNR, CDR2 FQNEAQ (reference sequence). The CDR3 has 20 amino acids. The CDR3: CASSLPQELAGGHDTDTQYF. The DNA of the CDR3 is TGTGCCAGCAGCTTACCCCAGGAACTAGCGGGGGGCCATGACACAGATACGCAGTATTTT.

V is TRBV4-1 and J is TRBJ2-5, with D tentatively TRBD1 or TRBD2 (6 bases each). The CDR3 totals 14 residues. The germline gives CDR1 MGHRA, CDR2 YSYEKL. Trimming shortened V by 0 bases and J by 9 bases, and 14 bases separated the two germline ends. CDR3 region: CASSQEGGRVAQYF. In DNA, the CDR3 is TGCGCCAGCAGCCAAGAGGGGGGCAGGGTGGCCCAGTACTTC.

This chain joins TRBV20-1 and TRBJ2-3; 11 nucleotides align to TRBD2. Germline CDR1 and CDR2: DFQATT and SNEGSKA (reference sequence). The length of the CDR3 is 15 residues. With V trimmed by 3 bases and J by 9 bases, 11 bases remained unmatched. This CDR3 reads CSARGLAEPADTQYF. CDR3 coding DNA: TGCAGTGCTAGGGGACTAGCGGAACCGGCGGACACGCAGTATTTT.

The chain couples TRBV6-1 to TRBJ2-3; 8 positions agree with TRBD2. CDR3 length: 17 residues. Losses at the gene ends were 0 bases for V and 2 bases for J; bases not matched to a gene: 7. Germline-derived CDR1 and CDR2 are MNHNS and SASEGT. The CDR3 reads CASSEAHGGDITDTQYF. The CDR3 bases are TGTGCCAGCAGTGAAGCGCACGGGGGGGACATCACAGATACGCAGTATTTT.

This chain links TRBV4-2 with TRBJ2-2, with D perhaps TRBD2 (6 bases). V lost 10 bases and J lost 4, with 19 bases in between. The CDR3 is made up of 15 amino acids. Germline V lookup: CDR1 LGHNA, CDR2 YNFKEQ. CDR3 sequence (DNA): TGTGCCACCATTCCGGGGGAAGCTGTCACCGGGGAGCTGTTTTTT. Residues: CATIPGEAVTGELFF.

J is TRBJ1-4 and V is TRBV4-1; D gene unclear. Germline values: CDR1 MGHRA, CDR2 YSYEKL. The CDR3 extends over 15 amino acids. Trimming took 1 base from V and 3 from J, leaving 9 bases between them. The CDR3 reads CASSQAAAANEKLFF. The CDR3, as DNA: TGCGCCAGCAGCCAAGCTGCGGCAGCTAATGAAAAACTGTTTTTT.

V is TRBV12-3 or TRBV12-4 and J is TRBJ2-1, with 7 bases matching TRBD2. This CDR3 comprises 15 residues. After removal of 7 bases from V and 8 bases from J, the junction contained 14 bases not matched to a gene. The CDR3 bases are TGTGCCAGCACAATCGGGGGAGGGCTTAACGATGAGCAGTTCTTC. Residues: CASTIGGGLNDEQFF.